A selection of T cell receptor beta chains follows, all from one sample in a study of post-analysis software for immune sequencing data. A single record per CDR3 protein comes from TCRdb applying MiXCR to the PCR reads. Among 820,000 or so distinct CDR3 sequences, about 57% were seen once, and the ten largest hold about 4.5%. The sequenced material came from blood. The receptors shown here come from a girl aged 10-17 years with multiple sclerosis. Both conserved end residues are part of each CDR3. Fields, in order: V gene, J gene, clone size, D gene, CDR3 DNA, CDR3 protein. A D gene is named only where the DNA matches it firmly. Clone size is not always given. Where it is, it says once, few, many or a class for expanded clones.

TRBV12-3/TRBV12-4	TRBJ1-1	few	.	TGTGCCAGCACTTCCAACAAGAAGGGGACTTTCTTT	CASTSNKKGTFF
TRBV27	TRBJ2-7	few	.	TGTGCCAGCAGTCGACTTGACCCCAACCCCTACGAGCAGTACTTC	CASSRLDPNPYEQYF
TRBV7-9	TRBJ1-2	few	.	TGTGCCAGCAGCTTACCGACAACAAACTATGGCTACACCTTC	CASSLPTTNYGYTF
TRBV10-3	TRBJ2-7	.	.	TGTGCCATCAATTCAGGGTACTCCTACGAGCAGTACTTC	CAINSGYSYEQYF
TRBV6-5	TRBJ2-1	.	TRBD1	TGTGCCAGCAGTTACCACGGACAGGGGAACGATGAGCAGTTCTTC	CASSYHGQGNDEQFF
TRBV7-9	TRBJ1-1	few	.	TGTGCCAGCAGCTCCAGGGCCCGGGACACTGAAGCTTTCTTT	CASSSRARDTEAFF
TRBV12-3/TRBV12-4	TRBJ2-5	.	.	TGTGCCAGCAGTCCCCAGAGGTCTGCTCAAGAGACCCAGTACTTC	CASSPQRSAQETQYF
TRBV5-1	TRBJ2-1	.	.	TGCGCCAGCAGCGCCGGGACTGGGGCTACCTACAATGAGCAGTTCTTC	CASSAGTGATYNEQFF
TRBV4-1	TRBJ1-1	.	.	TGCGCCAGCAGCCAAGATTTGGGCCCGAACACTGAAGCTTTCTTT	CASSQDLGPNTEAFF
TRBV20-1	TRBJ2-1	.	TRBD1	TGCAGTGCCTCGGGGACAGGGGGCCAGGATGAGCAGTTCTTC	CSASGTGGQDEQFF
TRBV6-6	TRBJ1-2	few	TRBD1	TGTGCCAGCAGTGCTTGGACAGGACCTAACTATGGCTACACCTTC	CASSAWTGPNYGYTF